The 17 T cell receptor beta chains in this list originate from one sample, sequenced in a study of blood T cells in healthy people across ages. Through a sample-barcoded 5' primer and a J-beta primer mix, a second PCR was run for roughly 6 to 12 cycles. MiXCR was run by TCRdb on the 5' RACE reads, yielding one entry per CDR3 protein. The data contain approximately 1,100,000 distinct CDR3 sequences, under 55% of them singletons. Source material: blood. The receptors were gathered from a woman in her sixties or seventies in good health.

This clonotype was observed a handful of times. This chain joins TRBV27 and TRBJ2-3; 9 positions match TRBD2. The CDR3 consists of 14 residues. Germline CDR1 reads MNHEY; CDR2 reads SMNVEV (reference sequence). V trimming: 4 bases; J trimming: 6 bases; junction bases outside the gene matches: 5. The CDR3 nucleotides read TGTGCCAGCAGTTCGCGGGAGGGGACCGATACGCAGTATTTT. As protein: CASSSREGTDTQYF.

This clonotype was counted a few times. The genes are TRBV9 and TRBJ2-7, with 8 bases matching TRBD1. Germline V lookup: CDR1 SGDLS, CDR2 YYNGEE. Germline trimming cut 3 bases from V and 6 bases from J; bases unmatched to any gene: 8. This CDR3 region has 14 residues. CDR3 loop: CASSAGTGSSEQYF. The CDR3 nucleotides are TGTGCCAGCAGCGCCGGGACAGGCTCGTCCGAGCAGTACTTC.

The rearrangement links TRBV27 to TRBJ1-2; D uncertain. Germline-derived CDR1 and CDR2 are MNHEY and SMNVEV (reference sequence). V gave up 5 bases and J gave up 2 bases, with 15 bases separating them. The CDR3 spans 15 residues. The CDR3 loop is CASSNLGQYNYGYTF. The CDR3 DNA sequence: TGTGCCAGCAGTAACCTCGGGCAGTACAACTATGGCTACACCTTC.

The table lists this clonotype with a few counts. The chain uses TRBV28 and TRBJ2-7; D tentatively fits TRBD1 or TRBD2 (5 bases each). Germline values: CDR1 MDHEN, CDR2 SYDVKM. V gave up 10 bases and J gave up 7 bases, with 20 bases separating them. The CDR3 is 13 residues long. CDR3 sequence reads: CATWRLGDGEQYF. The CDR3 region has the DNA TGTGCCACCTGGCGTCTGGGGGACGGGGAGCAGTACTTC. Combining the CDR3 with reference TRBV28 and TRBJ2-7 gives the whole variable domain DVKVTQSSRYLVKRTGEKVFLECVQDMDHENMFWYRQDPGLGLRLIYFSYDVKMKEKGDIPEGYSVSREKKERFSLILESASTNQTSMYLCATWRLGDGEQYFGPGTRLTVT.

V gene TRBV4-1 combines with J gene TRBJ2-7, with no clear D. V dropped 2 bases and J dropped 10 bases, with 18 bases sitting between them. From germline, CDR1 is MGHRA and CDR2 YSYEKL. CDR3 size: 14 residues. This CDR3 reads CASSQPWGDADQYF. CDR3 sequence (DNA): TGCGCCAGCAGCCAACCCTGGGGTGACGCGGACCAGTACTTC.

Here the CDR3 reads CASSPIGPAADTQYF. Written as DNA, the CDR3 is TGCGCCAGCAGCCCAATAGGCCCCGCTGCAGATACGCAGTATTTT. The V gene is TRBV5-1, the J gene TRBJ2-3; D ambiguous. The ends were cut back, 4 bases at V and 4 bases at J, with 16 bases in the middle. CDR3 size: 15 residues. Germline CDR1 reads SGHRS; CDR2 reads YFSETQ.

The rearrangement links TRBV7-6 to TRBJ2-1; the D gene is possibly TRBD2 (6 bases). V was pared by 5 bases and J by 5 bases, with 25 bases between. Germline CDR1 SGHVS, CDR2 FNYEAQ. The CDR3 has 18 residues. The CDR3 DNA reads TGTGCCAGCAGCCTCATTCCTAGTGGGGGAGGCTCAAACAATGAGCAGTTCTTC. Encoded protein: CASSLIPSGGGSNNEQFF.

The chain recombines TRBV18 with TRBJ2-5, with 11 bases aligning to TRBD2. V was pared by 3 bases and J by 3 bases, with 3 bases of the junction left unmatched. Germline lookup yields CDR1 KGHSH and CDR2 LQKENI. The CDR3 has 15 residues. The CDR3 nucleotides read TGTGCCAGCTCACCGGATAGCGGGAGGGAAGAGACCCAGTACTTC. Amino acid sequence: CASSPDSGREETQYF. Full variable domain (rest looked up from reference TRBV18 and TRBJ2-5): NAGVMQNPRHLVRRRGQEARLRCSPMKGHSHVYWYRQLPEEGLKFMVYLQKENIIDESGMPKERFSAEFPKEGPSILRIQQVVRGDSAAYFCASSPDSGREETQYFGPGTRLLVL.

This chain joins TRBV20-1 and TRBJ2-7, with 7 bases identical to TRBD2. Trimming removed 6 bases from V and 3 bases from J; junction bases left unmatched: 14. The germline V gene has CDR1 DFQATT and CDR2 SNEGSKA (reference sequence). The CDR3 covers 15 residues. The CDR3 loop reads CSAHRSGLPFYEQYF. CDR3 DNA sequence: TGCAGTGCCCACCGTTCGGGACTACCCTTCTACGAGCAGTACTTC.

In its sample, this clonotype was seen a few times. The chain is built from TRBV20-1 and TRBJ1-2; D gene unclear. This CDR3 is built from 11 residues. V lost 6 bases to trimming and J lost 8 bases, with 13 bases between them. Germline V lookup: CDR1 DFQATT, CDR2 SNEGSKA (reference sequence). In DNA, the CDR3 is TGCAGTGCCCCGGGAGCGTTCGGCTACACCTTC. Its translation is CSAPGAFGYTF.

This clonotype was seen a few times. The genes are TRBV6-2 or TRBV6-3 and TRBJ2-2; 7 positions agree with TRBD1. Germline V CDR1 and CDR2: MNHEY, SVGEGT. There are 14 residues in the CDR3. V trimming: 6 bases; J trimming: 4 bases; junction bases outside the gene matches: 5. The DNA for the CDR3 is TGTGCCAGCAGCCGACAGGGCCTCACCGGGGAGCTGTTTTTT. Protein product: CASSRQGLTGELFF.

This clonotype was seen a single time. The chain links TRBV18 to TRBJ2-2; 8 bases agree with TRBD1. Losses at the gene ends were 3 bases for V and 6 bases for J; bases not matched to a gene: 6. The V gene's germline CDR1 is KGHSH and CDR2 LQKENI. The CDR3 length is 15 residues. DNA of the CDR3: TGTGCCAGCTCACCCTCCCAACAGGGGGCCGGGGAGCTGTTTTTT. Amino acid sequence: CASSPSQQGAGELFF. The whole variable domain, filled in from reference TRBV18 and TRBJ2-2, reads NAGVMQNPRHLVRRRGQEARLRCSPMKGHSHVYWYRQLPEEGLKFMVYLQKENIIDESGMPKERFSAEFPKEGPSILRIQQVVRGDSAAYFCASSPSQQGAGELFFGEGSRLTVL.

This clonotype was observed a few times. The J gene is TRBJ1-4, the V gene TRBV5-6; D perhaps matches TRBD1 (5 bases). V dropped 3 bases and J dropped 8 bases, with 14 bases sitting between them. CDR3 length equals 14 residues. Germline V CDR1 and CDR2: SGHDT, YYEEEE. CDR3 protein: CASSYRDGGEKLFF. In DNA form, the CDR3 reads TGTGCCAGCAGCTACCGGGACGGCGGAGAAAAACTGTTTTTT.

This clonotype has more than one count but fewer than ten. The chain employs TRBV20-1 and TRBJ2-5, with D perhaps matching TRBD1 (5 bases). This CDR3 is 17 amino acids long. V was clipped by 1 base and J by 0 bases, with 18 bases between them. Germline V gives CDR1 DFQATT, CDR2 SNEGSKA (reference sequence). CDR3 nucleotides: TGCAGTGCTAGAGCACTTCCGCCGACAGACAACCAAGAGACCCAGTACTTC. Encoded protein: CSARALPPTDNQETQYF.

The sample holds a few counts of this clonotype. The genes are TRBV6-5 and TRBJ1-2; possibly TRBD1 for D (5 bases). The germline CDR1 and CDR2 sequences are MNHEY and SVGAGI. The CDR3 consists of 15 residues. V gave up 2 bases and J gave up 4 bases, with 14 bases separating them. CDR3 residues: CASSYPRGPIYGYTF. The CDR3 DNA reads TGTGCCAGCAGTTACCCACGGGGACCGATCTATGGCTACACCTTC.

This chain connects TRBV24-1 to TRBJ2-1; the D gene could be TRBD1 or TRBD2 (5 bases each). Germline V gene lookup returns CDR1 KGHDR and CDR2 SFDVKD. Trimming shortened V by 3 bases and J by 4 bases, and 12 bases separated the two germline ends. This CDR3 is built from 15 residues. The CDR3 coding sequence is TGTGCCACCAGTGATGGGGGAGTAGGGTACAATGAGCAGTTCTTC. Its translation is CATSDGGVGYNEQFF.

The chain joins TRBV27 to TRBJ2-2; 10 bases fit TRBD2. The CDR3 has 19 residues. Germline assignment: CDR1 MNHEY and CDR2 SMNVEV (reference sequence). V was clipped by 8 bases and J by 5 bases; unmatched bases: 20. CDR3 sequence (DNA): TGTGCCAGCCACGGCGCGAACGACTATCGAGCGGGAGGGACCGGGGAGCTGTTTTTT. Translated: CASHGANDYRAGGTGELFF.